This T cell receptor beta chain was documented in a study of OX40 agonist ivuxolimab in advanced cancers. Sequencing used immunoSEQ multiplex PCR; TCRdb keeps in-frame clones, though not all of them. The data hold tens of thousands of clones, with more than 80% observed a single time. Study-level results: Also present in some nonresponders was a low level of normalized T-cell clonal expansion. Individuals who were partial responders at 0.1-3.0 mg/kg had clonal expansion that ranked among the lowest.

This clone occurred a few times. Its antigen is not identified. Material: CD4+ or CD8+ T cells sorted from blood, obtained in a trial of the OX40 agonist ivuxolimab. The clonotype comes from an adult with an advanced solid tumor such as melanoma, head and neck, liver or kidney cancer.

CDR3 nucleotides: TGCGCCAGCGACCTAGCGGGGGCGGGGGATACGCAGTATTTT. Translating gives CASDLAGAGDTQYF. V gene TRBV5-1 combines with J gene TRBJ2-3, with TRBD2 matching over 10 bases. Germline V lookup: CDR1 SGHRS, CDR2 YFSETQ. CDR3 size: 14 residues. Trimming removed 7 bases from V and 6 bases from J; junction bases left unmatched: 8.